Presented here are 7 T cell receptor beta chains from one specimen sequenced in a study of blood T cells in healthy people across ages. With a J-beta primer mix and a sample-barcoded 5' primer, a second PCR ran roughly 6 to 12 cycles. TCRdb recomputed calls from the 5' RACE reads with MiXCR, one row per CDR3 protein. This table holds about a million distinct CDR3 sequences, roughly 48% found once. The sample was blood. The receptors originated from a man aged 25 to 40 in good health.

The chain uses TRBV5-6 and TRBJ1-6; TRBD1 aligns across 10 bases. Per germline, CDR1 SGHDT and CDR2 YYEEEE. The V segment lost 4 bases and the J segment 10 bases; nucleotides outside the gene matches: 11. CDR3 length: 16 residues. CDR3 nucleotides: TGTGCCAGCAGCCAAACGACCGGGACAGGGGCCTCACCCCTCCACTTT. Protein: CASSQTTGTGASPLHF. The whole variable domain, remainder taken from reference TRBV5-6 and TRBJ1-6, is DAGVTQSPTHLIKTRGQQVTLRCSPKSGHDTVSWYQQALGQGPQFIFQYYEEEERQRGNFPDRFSGHQFPNYSSELNVNALLLGDSALYLCASSQTTGTGASPLHFGNGTRLTVT.

Many counts were recorded for this clonotype. V and J are TRBV28 and TRBJ2-4; TRBD2 matches at 8 bases. CDR3 size: 13 residues. V was pared by 7 bases and J by 7 bases, with 6 bases of the junction left unmatched. CDR1 and CDR2 (germline): MDHEN, SYDVKM. CDR3 sequence reads: CASMRLAGNIQYF. DNA for the CDR3: TGTGCCAGCATGAGGTTAGCGGGGAACATTCAGTACTTC.

This clonotype has just a few counts. The CDR3 DNA follows: TGTGCCAGCAGGACAGGGGGCGTAGATTATGGCTACACCTTC. Translation: CASRTGGVDYGYTF. V is TRBV6-6 and J is TRBJ1-2; TRBD1 aligns across 10 bases. Germline values: CDR1 MNHNY, CDR2 SVGAGI (reference sequence). The J segment lost 5 bases and the V segment lost 6 bases, leaving 6 bases of the junction unmatched. The CDR3 contains 14 residues.

This sequence joins TRBV20-1 and TRBJ2-7; D not certain. Per the germline V gene, CDR1 is DFQATT and CDR2 is SNEGSKA (reference sequence). The length of the CDR3 is 15 residues. The V end was cut by 3 bases, the J end by 0 bases, with 15 bases between. The CDR3 here is CSASRVHVNSYEQYF. The CDR3 bases are TGCAGTGCTAGTCGGGTGCACGTGAACTCCTACGAGCAGTACTTC.

The genes are TRBV25-1 and TRBJ2-2; 12 bases fit TRBD2. The CDR3 extends over 17 amino acids. The V segment lost 8 bases and the J segment 5 bases; nucleotides outside the gene matches: 12. Looked up from germline, CDR1 is MGHDK and CDR2 is SYGVNS. CDR3 coding DNA: TGTGCCAGCTTTGGACTAGCGGGAAAAACGGGGACCGGGGAGCTGTTTTTT. Translated, it gives CASFGLAGKTGTGELFF.

V usage is TRBV29-1 and J usage is TRBJ2-5; a possible D gene is TRBD1 (6 bases). Trimming took 4 bases from V and 1 from J, leaving 13 bases between them. CDR1 and CDR2 (germline): SQVTM, ANQGSEA. The CDR3 contains 14 residues. CDR3 in DNA: TGCAGCGTTGGCCTCCCAGGGGTCCAAGAGACCCAGTACTTC. This sequence encodes CSVGLPGVQETQYF.

This chain joins TRBV19 and TRBJ1-5; D not resolved. Trimming removed 1 base from V and 1 base from J, with 11 bases in between. Germline V gene lookup returns CDR1 LNHDA and CDR2 SQIVND (reference sequence). This CDR3 spans 16 amino acids. CDR3 nucleotide sequence: TGTGCCAGTAGTATAGGGACGGGAACGAGCAATCAGCCCCAGCATTTT. Residues: CASSIGTGTSNQPQHF.